The following is a TCR beta chain sequence with its context. The antigen remains unidentified. A much larger clone differs from this one at a single base, so this may be a read error. These data come from a study of identical twins. Template switching created a universal primer site, and the cDNA included unique molecular identifiers. TCRdb re-analysed the 5' RACE reads in MiXCR, keeping a single row per CDR3 protein. Of about 1.7 million distinct CDR3 sequences listed, more than 30% are singletons. Germline CDR1 is DFQATT and CDR2 is SNEGSKA (reference sequence). This CDR3 contains 9 residues. Findings of the study overall: Zero-insertion results could be subject to partial confounding by invariant MAIT and iNKT cells. Cord blood's abundant beta clonotypes had fewer insertions, unlike memory repertoires. Out-of-frame TCR alpha sharing observed in monozygotic twins exceeded model estimates.

The sample was cord blood. V and J are TRBV20-1 and TRBJ2-5; D is unclear. This TCR derives from a newborn girl in good health. As DNA, the CDR3 is TGCAATGCTCAAGAGACCCAGTACTTC. Protein sequence: CNAQETQYF.